The rows below give T cell receptor beta chains drawn from one sample of a study of shared clonotypes between healthy human individuals. Profiled with immunoSEQ multiplex PCR; TCRdb holds only in-frame clones, not every one. The sample consists of some 650,000 clones, roughly 97% of them appearing once. The sequenced sample was naive CD4+ T cells sorted from blood. These receptors originate from a woman under 40 in good health. CDR3s include the opening cysteine and the closing phenylalanine or tryptophan. D genes are given only for firm matches. Part of the rows lack a size; the others show once, few, many or a class for expanded clones.

clone_size	v_call	j_call	d_call	cdr3_nt	cdr3_aa
NA	TRBV5-4	TRBJ2-3	TRBD2	TGTGCCAGCAGCCCGAACCTAGCGGGGTCCACAGATACGCAGTATTTT	CASSPNLAGSTDTQYF
NA	TRBV27	TRBJ2-1	TRBD2	TGTGCCAGCAGGCGACTAGCGGAAAACAATGAGCAGTTCTTC	CASRRLAENNEQFF
NA	TRBV2	TRBJ2-7	NA	TGTGCCAGCAGGGAGACTAGTCAAGAGCAGTACTTC	CASRETSQEQYF
NA	TRBV10-1	TRBJ2-7	NA	TGCGCCAGCAGTGAGTCCTCCTACGAGCAGTACTTC	CASSESSYEQYF
NA	TRBV2	TRBJ2-7	TRBD2	TGTGCCAGCATACCCGGGACTATACCATACGAGCAGTACTTC	CASIPGTIPYEQYF
once	TRBV10-2	TRBJ1-1	NA	TGCGCCAGCAGTGTTGACAGGAACACTGAAGCTTTCTTT	CASSVDRNTEAFF
once	TRBV2	TRBJ2-7	NA	TGTGCCACGCTCGGACACGACCCCTACGAGCAGTACTTC	CATLGHDPYEQYF
NA	TRBV19	TRBJ2-3	TRBD2	TGTGCCAGTAGTCTTTCTAGCGGGAGGACCTCCCCTTACACAGATACGCAGTATTTT	CASSLSSGRTSPYTDTQYF
NA	TRBV15	TRBJ1-5	NA	TGTGCCACCAGCAGAGATCTGGGGACGGGCAATCAGCCCCAGCATTTT	CATSRDLGTGNQPQHF
NA	TRBV18	TRBJ2-1	TRBD2	TGTGCCAGCTCACCATTCGCGGGAGGGCCTGGTGAGCAGTTCTTC	CASSPFAGGPGEQFF
once	TRBV10-3	TRBJ1-5	NA	TGTGCCATCAGTGAGTCGGATAGGTCCAATCAGCCCCAGCATTTT	CAISESDRSNQPQHF
once	TRBV11-2	TRBJ2-1	NA	TGTGCCAGCAGCTTTTTGGGACCTGGGGCAGTTTCCTACAATGAGCAGTTCTTC	CASSFLGPGAVSYNEQFF